A single sample is the source of the 15 T cell receptor beta chains below, sequenced in a study of blood T cell repertoires in COVID-19. The method was immunoSEQ multiplex PCR; TCRdb's version includes in-frame clones alone and lacks a portion of them. The sample yields a few hundred thousand clones, 89% seen once. The specimen was peripheral blood. The origin of the receptors is a man aged 35-49 years with acute or convalescent COVID-19.

This rearrangement joins TRBV19 to TRBJ2-4; 7 bases agree with TRBD1. The V and J ends lost 5 bases and 0 bases, in that order; junction bases with no gene match: 7. Germline values: CDR1 LNHDA, CDR2 SQIVND (reference sequence). The CDR3 contains 16 residues. The CDR3 loop is CASSQGQLIAKNIQYF. The DNA for the CDR3 is TGTGCCAGTAGTCAGGGACAGCTTATAGCCAAAAACATTCAGTACTTC.

The V and J genes are TRBV5-1 and TRBJ2-7, with D possibly TRBD2 on 5 matching bases. V was shortened by 0 bases and J by 2 bases, with 12 bases between the two germline ends. The CDR3 sequence is 15 residues long. Per the germline V gene, CDR1 is SGHRS and CDR2 is YFSETQ. CDR3 coding DNA: TGCGCCAGCAGCTTGGGTATGACTATTGCCTACGAGCAGTACTTC. Protein sequence: CASSLGMTIAYEQYF.

V is TRBV9 and J is TRBJ2-1, with D unresolved. The CDR3 runs 15 residues. V was cut by 0 bases and J by 2 bases, with 9 bases left in between. Germline CDR1 reads SGDLS; CDR2 reads YYNGEE. CDR3 coding DNA: TGTGCCAGCAGCGTAGCCCCATCCCCCTACAATGAGCAGTTCTTC. This translates into CASSVAPSPYNEQFF. Drawing the rest from reference TRBV9 and TRBJ2-1, the complete variable domain is DSGVTQTPKHLITATGQRVTLRCSPRSGDLSVYWYQQSLDQGLQFLIQYYNGEERAKGNILERFSAQQFPDLHSELNLSSLELGDSALYFCASSVAPSPYNEQFFGPGTRLTVL.

The chain joins TRBV30 to TRBJ2-5; D is perhaps TRBD1 (5 bases). The ends were cut back, 0 bases at V and 2 bases at J, with 10 bases in the middle. CDR1 is GTSNPN, CDR2 SVGIG, per germline (reference sequence). The CDR3 totals 14 residues. This CDR3 is CAWSVSRAQETQYF. The CDR3 DNA follows: TGTGCCTGGAGTGTATCCAGGGCGCAAGAGACCCAGTACTTC.

V gene TRBV11-2 combines with J gene TRBJ1-1; D perhaps matches TRBD1 (5 bases). The V end lost 5 bases, the J end lost 4 bases, and 23 bases lay between the germline ends. The germline V gene encodes CDR1 SGHAT and CDR2 FQNNGV. The CDR3 is 17 amino acids. The CDR3 region has the DNA TGTGCCAGCAGCCGCGAGAGCAATCCGGGACTGGGCACTGAAGCTTTCTTT. This gives the protein CASSRESNPGLGTEAFF.

This clone appeared a single time. The rearrangement joins TRBV19 to TRBJ1-4, with 8 nucleotides matching TRBD1. The germline V gene has CDR1 LNHDA and CDR2 SQIVND (reference sequence). The CDR3 consists of 16 residues. The ends lost 5 bases at V and 6 bases at J; junction bases unmatched: 11. CDR3 coding DNA: TGTGCCAGTAGTTCCTTCCCCGGGACAGGTGATGAAAAACTGTTTTTT. Protein product: CASSSFPGTGDEKLFF. Filled out from reference TRBV19 and TRBJ1-4, the complete variable domain reads DGGITQSPKYLFRKEGQNVTLSCEQNLNHDAMYWYRQDPGQGLRLIYYSQIVNDFQKGDIAEGYSVSREKKESFPLTVTSAQKNPTAFYLCASSSFPGTGDEKLFFGSGTQLSVL.

The chain has TRBV30 and TRBJ2-1; 11 bases agree with TRBD2. The germline V gene has CDR1 GTSNPN and CDR2 SVGIG (reference sequence). The CDR3 has 21 residues. V lost 2 bases, J lost 3 bases, and 21 bases stayed unmatched. CDR3 protein: CAWSTAQASPLAGGNYNEQFF. In DNA form, the CDR3 reads TGTGCCTGGAGTACGGCGCAGGCCTCCCCGCTAGCGGGGGGCAACTACAATGAGCAGTTCTTC.

The chain employs TRBV7-8 and TRBJ2-1; no clear D. The germline V gene encodes CDR1 SGHVS and CDR2 FQNEAQ. V was trimmed by 5 bases and J by 8 bases, leaving 22 bases between them. The CDR3 totals 16 residues. The CDR3 loop reads CASSPTRVVGLDEQFF. The CDR3 bases are TGTGCCAGCAGCCCAACACGGGTGGTCGGCTTGGATGAGCAGTTCTTC. Using reference TRBV7-8 and TRBJ2-1 for the parts outside the CDR3, the full variable domain is GAGVSQSPRYKVAKRGQDVALRCDPISGHVSLFWYQQALGQGPEFLTYFQNEAQLDKSGLPSDRFFAERPEGSVSTLKIQRTQQEDSAVYLCASSPTRVVGLDEQFFGPGTRLTVL.

This clone was seen just once. The rearrangement joins TRBV20-1 to TRBJ2-5, with 11 bases matching TRBD2. The CDR3 has 13 residues. J gave up 4 bases and V 3 bases, and 1 base lay outside the gene matches. Germline V CDR1 and CDR2: DFQATT, SNEGSKA (reference sequence). The CDR3 spells CSASTSGRETQYF. The CDR3 DNA is TGCAGTGCTAGTACTAGCGGGAGAGAGACCCAGTACTTC.

J is TRBJ2-7 and V is TRBV28, with 8 bases that match TRBD1. The CDR3 spans 15 residues. Germline values: CDR1 MDHEN, CDR2 SYDVKM. Germline trimming cut 3 bases from V and 3 bases from J; bases unmatched to any gene: 7. CDR3 DNA: TGTGCCAGCAGTTTCCCCGGACAGGGACACTACGAGCAGTACTTC. This sequence encodes CASSFPGQGHYEQYF.

The genes are TRBV27 and TRBJ2-1; TRBD2 is a possible D gene (6 bases). The germline V gene has CDR1 MNHEY and CDR2 SMNVEV (reference sequence). The CDR3 extends over 15 amino acids. Trimming removed 6 bases at V and 2 bases at J, with 14 bases between. The chain's CDR3 is CASSRSRGTYNEQFF. CDR3 nucleotide sequence: TGTGCCAGCAGCCGTAGCCGGGGGACCTACAATGAGCAGTTCTTC.

The chain joins TRBV9 to TRBJ2-1; TRBD1 aligns across 10 bases. Trimming removed 3 bases from V and 8 bases from J; junction bases left unmatched: 17. There are 18 residues in the CDR3. CDR1 and CDR2 (germline): SGDLS, YYNGEE. The CDR3 sequence: CASSADRGSGSRSDEQFF. CDR3 DNA: TGTGCCAGCAGCGCGGACAGGGGGAGCGGGAGTCGGTCGGATGAGCAGTTCTTC.

This clone was picked up a small number of times. The rearrangement joins TRBV7-2 to TRBJ2-3; 8 bases match TRBD2. CDR1 is SGHTA and CDR2 is FQGNSA in the germline V gene. The CDR3 spans 16 residues. V gave up 4 bases and J gave up 4 bases; unmatched junction bases: 10. The CDR3 reads CASSSFGGAGPDTQYF. The CDR3, as DNA: TGTGCCAGCAGCTCTTTCGGGGGGGCTGGGCCAGATACGCAGTATTTT. The complete variable domain, with remaining parts taken from reference TRBV7-2 and TRBJ2-3, reads GAGVSQSPSNKVTEKGKDVELRCDPISGHTALYWYRQSLGQGLEFLIYFQGNSAPDKSGLPSDRFSAERTGGSVSTLTIQRTQQEDSAVYLCASSSFGGAGPDTQYFGPGTRLTVL.

J is TRBJ2-4 and V is TRBV28, with 12 bases fitting TRBD1. Germline V gene data show CDR1 as MDHEN and CDR2 as SYDVKM. CDR3 size: 14 residues. The V segment lost 6 bases and the J segment 9 bases; nucleotides outside the gene matches: 6. CDR3 residues: CASSPGQGAGIQYF. In DNA form, the CDR3 reads TGTGCCAGCAGCCCGGGACAGGGGGCTGGCATTCAGTACTTC.

The CDR3 DNA is TGTGCCAGCAGTCTCGTGGGGGGGGGCTATGGCTACACCTTC. Protein: CASSLVGGGYGYTF. V usage is TRBV27 and J usage is TRBJ1-2, with D maybe TRBD1 (5 bases). The CDR3 runs 14 residues. Looked up from germline, CDR1 is MNHEY and CDR2 is SMNVEV (reference sequence). With 5 bases removed from V and 4 bases from J, the gap between germline ends came to 14 bases.